This T cell receptor beta chain was identified in a study of T-cell reconstitution after alpha-beta-depleted transplantation in children. The length of the CDR3 is 15 residues. V gave up 3 bases and J gave up 2 bases, with 16 bases separating them. Germline CDR1 is DFQATT and CDR2 is SNEGSKA (reference sequence). The library targeted TCRbeta and was prepared with unique molecular identifiers. Using its own MiXCR run on the PCR reads, TCRdb lists one record per CDR3 protein. The sample carries some 200,000 distinct CDR3 sequences, less than 15% recorded once. In this sample, this clonotype turned up a few times.

The specimen was PBMCs from the stem cell graft donor, collected from the stem cell graft. This sequence joins TRBV20-1 and TRBJ1-2, with D unclear. This TCR derives from a human donor who donated a stem cell graft to a child with acute lymphoblastic leukemia. CDR3 sequence reads: CSARAPSLWNYGYTF. CDR3 coding DNA: TGCAGTGCTAGGGCCCCGTCCCTATGGAACTATGGCTACACCTTC.